The clone carrying this T cell receptor (beta chain) was seen a few times. Four subsets defined by CD45RA and CD27 were sorted after CD3, CD4, CD8 and live/dead staining. The V gene end was trimmed by 0 bases and the J gene end by 2 bases; junction bases not matched to a gene: 6. The CDR3 contains 17 residues. Looked up from germline, CDR1 is MNHEY and CDR2 is SVGEGT. The record originates from a study of naive and memory T cell subsets. Both TRBC1 and TRBC2 were covered by a beta constant-region primer of two equimolar oligonucleotides. Four rounds of PCR amplified the ligated cDNA using nested alpha and beta constant-region primers plus SP2. Each CDR3 protein is one row after TCRdb ran MiXCR on the UMI-ligation and nested PCR reads. The top ten clones hold less than 20% of a sample with 19,000 or so distinct CDR3 sequences, about 10% of them seen once.

The gene calls are TRBV6-2 or TRBV6-3 and TRBJ2-2; 7 bases map to TRBD1. This receptor was identified in a human donor in good health. The material sequenced was central memory CD8+ T cells from blood. CDR3 protein: CASSYSMDRSNTGELFF. The CDR3 DNA follows: TGTGCCAGCAGTTACTCGATGGACAGGAGCAACACCGGGGAGCTGTTTTTT.